The entry that follows covers one T cell receptor (beta chain) sequence. The data derive from a study of CD8+CD57+ T cells in acquired aplastic anemia. Background on the study: Sorted CD4+ and CD8+ cells yielded 3.2 ug of DNA on average.

Genomic DNA was employed as the template in profiling TCR beta VDJ and CDR3. TCRdb independently ran MiXCR on the reads; one entry per CDR3 protein. The sample holds 150,000 to 200,000 distinct CDR3 sequences; 64% are singletons and the top ten take just over 45%. V dropped 5 bases and J dropped 8 bases, with 15 bases sitting between them. Germline V gene data show CDR1 as SEHNR and CDR2 as FQNEAQ (reference sequence). The CDR3 is 13 amino acids. The rearrangement uses TRBV7-9 and TRBJ1-2; D possibly corresponds to TRBD1 (5 bases). The sequenced sample consisted of sorted CD4+, CD8+, or CD8+CD57+ T cells (not recorded which) from PBMCs. This clonotype was sampled from a human donor with severe aplastic anemia or a healthy control (not recorded which). The CDR3 loop is CASSLSGSWGYTF. The CDR3 coding sequence is TGTGCCAGCAGCCTCTCAGGGTCGTGGGGCTACACCTTC.